Each of the 20 T cell receptor beta chains below was sequenced from the same sample in a study of shared clonotypes between healthy human individuals. Profiled with immunoSEQ multiplex PCR; TCRdb holds only in-frame clones, not every one. Of about 2.4 million clones listed, over 85% are singletons. Specimen: naive CD4+ T cells from PBMCs. Subset described: CD45RA+ positively selected. These receptors were obtained from a man aged 18 to 29 in good health. Some clones in this sample may be carry-over from other donors' samples.

Remarks on this clone: This same CDR3 is encoded by further DNA sequences in the sample. The chain joins TRBV18 to TRBJ2-7; TRBD1 matches at 9 bases. With 3 bases clipped from V and 1 base from J, the junction kept 4 bases outside the gene matches. CDR1 KGHSH and CDR2 LQKENI come from the germline V gene. The CDR3 extends over 15 amino acids. CDR3 region: CASSPTGTGSYEQYF. CDR3 sequence (DNA): TGTGCCAGCTCACCTACCGGGACAGGGTCCTACGAGCAGTACTTC. The complete variable domain, with remaining parts taken from reference TRBV18 and TRBJ2-7, reads NAGVMQNPRHLVRRRGQEARLRCSPMKGHSHVYWYRQLPEEGLKFMVYLQKENIIDESGMPKERFSAEFPKEGPSILRIQQVVRGDSAAYFCASSPTGTGSYEQYFGPGTRLTVT.

The chain uses TRBV19 and TRBJ2-5, with D perhaps matching TRBD2 (6 bases). V lost 5 bases, J lost 2 bases, and 12 bases lay in between. CDR3 length: 14 residues. The germline CDR1 and CDR2 sequences are LNHDA and SQIVND (reference sequence). CDR3 in DNA: TGTGCCAGTAGTCGTGGCGGGGCTCAAGAGACCCAGTACTTC. Residues: CASSRGGAQETQYF.

The rearrangement links TRBV4-3 to TRBJ2-5; unclear D gene. The V and J ends lost 2 bases and 2 bases respectively, with 6 bases between them. CDR1 and CDR2 from the germline V gene are LGHNA and YSLEER. The CDR3 loop spans 13 amino acids. Here the CDR3 DNA reads TGCGCCAGCAGCCAACGGCGGCAAGAGACCCAGTACTTC. Translation gives CASSQRRQETQYF.

The chain is built from TRBV6-5 and TRBJ2-3, with 9 bases fitting TRBD1. The CDR3 runs to 15 residues. Trimming removed 7 bases from V and 1 base from J; junction bases left unmatched: 6. Germline V lookup: CDR1 MNHEY, CDR2 SVGAGI. The CDR3 loop is CASKDRGSGTDTQYF. The CDR3 DNA is TGTGCCAGCAAGGACAGGGGATCGGGCACAGATACGCAGTATTTT.

This clone appeared a single time. The chain is built from TRBV27 and TRBJ2-3; no definite D call. V shed 3 bases and J shed 4 bases, with 11 bases lying between them. Germline-derived CDR1 and CDR2 are MNHEY and SMNVEV (reference sequence). CDR3 length equals 14 residues. CDR3 region: CASSLRLGADTQYF. The DNA for the CDR3 is TGTGCCAGCAGTTTGAGACTCGGAGCAGATACGCAGTATTTT.

The CDR3 here is CASAYRETGNTIYF. CDR3 DNA: TGTGCCAGCGCTTACAGGGAAACGGGAAACACCATATATTTT. V gene TRBV28 combines with J gene TRBJ1-3, with a possible D match to TRBD1 (6 bases). This CDR3 has 14 residues. In germline, CDR1 is MDHEN, CDR2 SYDVKM. Trimming removed 8 bases from V and 4 bases from J, with 15 bases in between.

This chain connects TRBV30 to TRBJ2-7, with TRBD1 matching over 10 bases. Germline lookup yields CDR1 GTSNPN and CDR2 SVGIG (reference sequence). Germline trimming cut 2 bases from V and 5 bases from J; bases unmatched to any gene: 6. The length of the CDR3 is 14 residues. CDR3 in DNA: TGTGCCTGGAGTCTCGACAGGGGGCTTAACGAGCAGTACTTC. It translates to CAWSLDRGLNEQYF.

This chain's CDR3 is CASSGGTSGLTDTQYF. CDR3 in DNA: TGTGCCAGCAGTGGGGGGACTAGCGGACTCACAGATACGCAGTATTTT. The rearrangement joins TRBV2 to TRBJ2-3; 11 bases match TRBD2. Germline V gene sequence: CDR1 SNHLY, CDR2 FYNNEI. J lost 2 bases, V lost 4 bases, and 5 bases had no gene match. The CDR3 consists of 16 residues.

The J gene is TRBJ2-1, the V gene TRBV5-1, with no clear D. CDR3 length equals 14 residues. Germline CDR1 reads SGHRS; CDR2 reads YFSETQ. V was cut by 1 base and J by 6 bases, with 11 bases left in between. The CDR3 sequence: CASSLSGASNEQFF. The CDR3 DNA is TGCGCCAGCAGCTTGTCTGGTGCTAGCAATGAGCAGTTCTTC.

The chain has TRBV6-4 and TRBJ2-5; 12 nucleotides agree with TRBD2. The CDR3 totals 16 residues. CDR1 and CDR2 from the germline V gene are MRHNA and SNTAGT. V lost 7 bases and J lost 5; bases outside the gene matches: 11. In nucleotides, the CDR3 is TGTGCCAGCACCACACTAGCGGGAGGTTGCGTGGAGACCCAGTACTTC. Encoded protein: CASTTLAGGCVETQYF.

The CDR3 region is CASTWGGVGTYEQYF. CDR3 nucleotide sequence: TGTGCCAGCACCTGGGGGGGAGTCGGCACCTACGAGCAGTACTTC. The chain carries TRBV28 and TRBJ2-7; 7 bases align to TRBD2. Germline loops: CDR1 MDHEN, CDR2 SYDVKM. The J segment lost 2 bases and the V segment lost 7 bases, leaving 11 bases of the junction unmatched. The CDR3 has 15 amino acids. Variable domain in full (rest from reference TRBV28 and TRBJ2-7): DVKVTQSSRYLVKRTGEKVFLECVQDMDHENMFWYRQDPGLGLRLIYFSYDVKMKEKGDIPEGYSVSREKKERFSLILESASTNQTSMYLCASTWGGVGTYEQYFGPGTRLTVT.

The chain joins TRBV5-6 to TRBJ1-5; D uncertain. CDR3 length equals 14 residues. The germline V gene has CDR1 SGHDT and CDR2 YYEEEE. V was clipped by 0 bases and J by 0 bases, with 4 bases between them. In nucleotides, the CDR3 is TGTGCCAGCAGCTTGGCCTATAGCAATCAGCCCCAGCATTTT. Translated, it gives CASSLAYSNQPQHF.

The rearrangement uses TRBV27 and TRBJ1-5; D is uncertain. V lost 1 base and J lost 7, with 8 bases in between. Germline CDR1 reads MNHEY; CDR2 reads SMNVEV (reference sequence). CDR3 length: 13 residues. This CDR3 reads CASSLWWGQPQHF. CDR3 in DNA: TGTGCCAGCAGTTTATGGTGGGGACAGCCCCAGCATTTT.

This chain links TRBV28 with TRBJ2-7; D perhaps matches TRBD2 (6 bases). The CDR3 totals 14 residues. Germline CDR1 MDHEN, CDR2 SYDVKM. V was shortened by 7 bases and J by 1 base, with 14 bases between the two germline ends. The CDR3 here is CASIGLAMSYEQYF. Written as DNA, the CDR3 is TGTGCCAGCATCGGCCTAGCGATGTCCTACGAGCAGTACTTC.

The gene calls are TRBV2 and TRBJ2-2; D is possibly TRBD1 (6 bases). V was clipped by 7 bases and J by 0 bases, with 12 bases between them. The CDR3 has 15 amino acids. Germline V lookup: CDR1 SNHLY, CDR2 FYNNEI. CDR3 sequence: CASKGTPANTGELFF. CDR3 sequence (DNA): TGTGCCAGCAAGGGGACACCAGCGAACACCGGGGAGCTGTTTTTT. The complete variable domain, with remaining parts taken from reference TRBV2 and TRBJ2-2, reads EPEVTQTPSHQVTQMGQEVILRCVPISNHLYFYWYRQILGQKVEFLVSFYNNEISEKSEIFDDQFSVERPDGSNFTLKIRSTKLEDSAMYFCASKGTPANTGELFFGEGSRLTVL.

As regards this clone: Other nucleotide sequences from this sample produce the same CDR3. The chain recombines TRBV10-3 with TRBJ2-3; TRBD2 matches at 15 bases. V lost 6 bases, J lost 3 bases, and 1 base stayed unmatched. The germline V gene encodes CDR1 ENHRY and CDR2 SYGVKD. This CDR3 spans 15 amino acids. CDR3 nucleotide sequence: TGTGCCATCAGCGGACTAGCGGGAGGGACAGATACGCAGTATTTT. It specifies CAISGLAGGTDTQYF.

J is TRBJ2-7 and V is TRBV10-3, with 9 bases identical to TRBD2. The germline V gene encodes CDR1 ENHRY and CDR2 SYGVKD. V trimming: 6 bases; J trimming: 2 bases; junction bases outside the gene matches: 5. This CDR3 has 14 residues. CDR3 DNA sequence: TGTGCCATCAGCCTCGGGACTAGCCCCTACGAGCAGTACTTC. As protein: CAISLGTSPYEQYF.

The chain joins TRBV7-2 to TRBJ2-3; tentatively, D is TRBD2 (6 bases). Per germline, CDR1 SGHTA and CDR2 FQGNSA. The CDR3 loop spans 14 amino acids. Deletions cut 3 bases from V and 5 bases from J, with 12 bases between. The CDR3 region is CASSLEGPGDTQYF. The CDR3 DNA follows: TGTGCCAGCAGCTTGGAGGGCCCGGGAGATACGCAGTATTTT.

The rearrangement links TRBV5-4 to TRBJ2-3; perhaps D is TRBD1 or TRBD2 (6 bases each). The V end lost 0 bases, the J end lost 0 bases, and 11 bases lay between the germline ends. CDR3 length: 16 residues. In germline, CDR1 is SGHNT, CDR2 YYREEE (reference sequence). CDR3 sequence (DNA): TGTGCCAGCAGCTTGGGTCAGGGGAGGAGCACAGATACGCAGTATTTT. Its protein is CASSLGQGRSTDTQYF.

On this clone itself: Additional DNA sequences in this sample encode the identical CDR3. The chain carries TRBV29-1 and TRBJ1-2, with D perhaps matching TRBD1 (6 bases). V lost 5 bases to trimming and J lost 5 bases, with 9 bases between them. The V gene's germline CDR1 is SQVTM and CDR2 ANQGSEA. The CDR3 runs 11 residues. The CDR3 spells CSVTGNYGYTF. DNA for the CDR3: TGCAGCGTTACAGGGAATTATGGCTACACCTTC.